This paragraph reports one TCR beta chain. No antigen is known for it. A junction boundary mismatches the germline segment, possibly from a read error. The data belong to a study of T cells in Graves' hyperthyroidism and ophthalmopathy. Study at large: Peripheral blood collection took place at initial diagnosis, before any treatment. The study's findings and limits: Clonotypes that were expanded in thyroid above 0.001 mostly appeared in blood too.

RNA transcripts yielded amplified TCR beta CDR3 regions. The study used the HTBI primer set for a first-round RT-PCR of the TCR CDR3. Each CDR3 protein gets one entry after TCRdb re-called the multiplex PCR reads with MiXCR. The sample consists of just under 750,000 distinct CDR3 sequences, around a third of them appearing once. Germline values: CDR1 SGHAT, CDR2 FQNNGV. The CDR3 is 16 residues long. The gene calls are TRBV11-2 and TRBJ2-3, with unresolved D. The origin of this receptor is a middle-aged woman with Graves' hyperthyroidism. Sequenced material: blood. This chain's CDR3 is CASSHRRETSTDTQYF. CDR3 in DNA: TGCGCCAGCAGCCATCGGCGAGAGACTAGCACAGATACGCAGTATTTT.